This is a list of T cell receptor beta chains from one sample in a study of blood T cells in healthy people across ages. TCRdb re-called the 5' RACE reads with MiXCR, one entry per CDR3 protein. The table includes approximately 770,000 distinct CDR3 sequences, more than 45% detected once. Sequenced material: blood. The receptors stem from a man under 40 in good health. Both conserved end residues are part of each CDR3. The D gene is left open where the match is weak. Clone size is given for some rows only: seen once, a few or many times, or a class if the clone is expanded.

cdr3_nt cdr3_aa v_call clone_size d_call j_call
TGCAGCACCGGTCGGGGTAATGAGCAGTTCTTC CSTGRGNEQFF TRBV29-1 few NA TRBJ2-1
TGTGCCAGCAGCAGTCGTGCCGGGACTACCACCTACGAGCAGTACTTC CASSSRAGTTTYEQYF TRBV7-9 few TRBD2 TRBJ2-7
TGTGCCAGCAGTAAAACCGGGACACATGGCTACACCTTC CASSKTGTHGYTF TRBV2 NA NA TRBJ1-2
TGCGCCAGCAGTGGTCCGGGACAAACGGGGACCCAGTACTTC CASSGPGQTGTQYF TRBV10-2 NA NA TRBJ2-5
TGTGCCAGCAGCTTAGAACCGATTACCGGCTACAATGAGCAGTTTTTC CASSLEPITGYNEQFF TRBV7-2 NA NA TRBJ2-1
TGTGCCAGCAGCCCCGGGACAGCCCCATCCTACGAGCAGTACTTC CASSPGTAPSYEQYF TRBV27 few TRBD1 TRBJ2-7
TGTGCCAGCAGCCAAGTGATACTAGCGGGGGGAGATACGCAGTATTTT CASSQVILAGGDTQYF TRBV3-1 NA TRBD2 TRBJ2-3
TGTGCCAGCAGCGGCCCGGAGATGAGCTACGAGCAGTACTTC CASSGPEMSYEQYF TRBV3-1 NA NA TRBJ2-7
TGCAGCGTGGACCGGGGGACAGAAGAGCAGTTCTTC CSVDRGTEEQFF TRBV29-1 NA NA TRBJ2-1
TGTGCCATCAAGTTGGCAGGTATAGCAGCCAATGAGCAGTTCTTC CAIKLAGIAANEQFF TRBV10-3 few NA TRBJ2-1
TGCGCCAGCAGCCAATCGTCCCAGGGGAGGGTCAATGAGCAGTTCTTC CASSQSSQGRVNEQFF TRBV4-3 NA NA TRBJ2-1
TGTGCCAGCAGTTCCACGGTCCGGGGGCCCGCAGATACGCAGTATTTT CASSSTVRGPADTQYF TRBV28 many NA TRBJ2-3
TGCGCCGGCAGCCCGGTCGGATCCTATGGCTACACCTTC CAGSPVGSYGYTF TRBV5-1 NA NA TRBJ1-2
TGTGCCAGCAGCTTAGGTCTGGGTGGGTTTGGCACAGATACGCAGTATTTT CASSLGLGGFGTDTQYF TRBV7-2 few NA TRBJ2-3
TGCAGCGTTAAGCCTCCGGGGGTAGAGACCCAGTACTTC CSVKPPGVETQYF TRBV29-1 few NA TRBJ2-5
TGTGCCAGCAGCCAGGACCGGGGGAGGGAGACCCAGTACTTC CASSQDRGRETQYF TRBV27 NA NA TRBJ2-5
TGTGCCAGCACCGAGACAGGGGATAACTATGGCTACACCTTC CASTETGDNYGYTF TRBV12-3/TRBV12-4 NA TRBD1 TRBJ1-2
TGCAGTGCTAGAGTTAGCGGGAGGGCCAATGAGCAGTTCTTC CSARVSGRANEQFF TRBV20-1 NA TRBD2 TRBJ2-1
TGCAGCGTTGATAGTAACAGGGCCGCTAATGAGCAGTACTTC CSVDSNRAANEQYF TRBV29-1 NA NA TRBJ2-5
TGTGCCAGCAGCGACCACCGGGGGGGTTCCTATAATTCACCCCTCCACTTT CASSDHRGGSYNSPLHF TRBV13 NA NA TRBJ1-6
TGCGCCAGCATGGGGGAGGGCTACAATGAGCAGTTCTTC CASMGEGYNEQFF TRBV4-3 once TRBD2 TRBJ2-1
TGTGCCAGCGGGACAGGGTTCTACGAGCAGTACTTC CASGTGFYEQYF TRBV12-3/TRBV12-4 NA TRBD1 TRBJ2-7
TGTGCCAGCAGTTCCCAAACCACTATGCGGGAGGCATACAATGAGCAGTACTTC CASSSQTTMREAYNEQYF TRBV27 NA TRBD2 TRBJ2-7
TGCGCCAGCAGCTTGCAGGGGACTAGCTCCCACGAGCAGTACTTC CASSLQGTSSHEQYF TRBV5-1 few TRBD2 TRBJ2-7
TGTGCCAGCAGCCGGACCCTGGGGGAAAAACTGTTTTTT CASSRTLGEKLFF TRBV14 NA NA TRBJ1-4
TGTGCTAGTGGTTCACGGACGGACGACAATGAGCAGTTCTTC CASGSRTDDNEQFF TRBV12-5 NA NA TRBJ2-1
TGTGCCAGCAGCTTGGGTACCGGCGAGGGGCGGGATACGCAGTATTTT CASSLGTGEGRDTQYF TRBV5-4 once NA TRBJ2-3
TGTACCAGCAGCGTGCCGGACTACGAGCAGTACTTC CTSSVPDYEQYF TRBV27 NA NA TRBJ2-7
TGCAGTGGCCTAGCGGGAGGACTCTACGAGCAGTACTTC CSGLAGGLYEQYF TRBV20-1 NA TRBD2 TRBJ2-7
TGTGCCAGCAGCCCGGGACAGGGTCGGCACGAGCAGTACTTC CASSPGQGRHEQYF TRBV6-5 NA TRBD1 TRBJ2-7
TGTGCCAGCAGCAGGAGAAGGGGGTTGCTGCCAGATACGCAGTATTTT CASSRRRGLLPDTQYF TRBV5-6 few NA TRBJ2-3
TGCGCCAGCAGCTCATTTCAGGGTGGGGTCGCTGAAGCTTTCTTT CASSSFQGGVAEAFF TRBV5-1 NA NA TRBJ1-1